These 24 T cell receptor beta chains were sequenced from one sample in a study of CD8+ T cells in alopecia areata. Reverse transcribed after extraction, RNA yielded cDNA as the sequencing template. Method: immunoSEQ multiplex PCR; TCRdb's copy keeps in-frame clones and lacks some. In total the sample includes about 300,000 clones, none of them seen once. Researchers sorted pooled cutaneous lymph node cells on the basis of CD4, CD8alpha, NKG2D, NKG2ACE and other markers. The sequenced sample was CD4+ T cells sorted from a lymph node. These TCRs come from a C3H/HeJ mouse with alopecia areata. The MHC haplotype recorded for the strain is H2-k.

This clone appeared many times. Genes and germline are mouse. The CDR3 end falls 4 residues outside the read, so it is completed with the germline J gene. V usage is TRBV13-1 and J usage is TRBJ2-2; D might be TRBD1 (5 bases). The CDR3 runs 14 residues. Looked up from germline, CDR1 is NSHNY and CDR2 is SYGAGN. Trimming stripped 4 bases from V and 3 bases from J, with 10 bases between. CDR3 protein: CASSRREDTGQLYF. Partial CDR3 DNA: TGTGCCAGCAGTCGCAGGGAAGACACCGGG.

About this clone itself: Germline and genes: mouse. From the germline J gene comes the end of the CDR3, since the read stops 4 residues before it. The sample contains more than one DNA sequence encoding this CDR3. V usage is TRBV31 and J usage is TRBJ2-2, with D uncertain. CDR1 and CDR2 from the germline V gene are GKSSPN and SITVG. Trimming left V 0 bases short and J 1 base short, with 6 bases between. The CDR3 loop spans 14 amino acids. CDR3 bases read: TGTGCCTGGAGTCTAACAGAAAACACCGGG. Its translation: CAWSLTENTG. The full CDR3 sequence reads CAWSLTENTGQLYF.

This clone was seen more than once but under ten times. Mouse names are used for the genes. The observed sequence ends 4 residues before the CDR3 terminus, with the missing tail filled in from the germline J gene. The chain couples TRBV5 to TRBJ2-4, with D possibly being TRBD1 (7 bases). CDR3 length: 16 amino acids. Germline loops: CDR1 LGHNA, CDR2 YNLKQL (reference sequence). Trimming took off 0 bases at V and 0 bases at J, with 10 bases between the two ends. CDR3: CASSQDRGLSQNTLYF. CDR3 DNA, as far as it was read: TGTGCCAGCAGCCAAGATAGGGGGCTGAGTCAAAAC.

This clone was found many times. Mouse germline and gene names are used. The CDR3 goes on 4 residues after the read ends, and that part is filled in from the germline J gene. This sequence joins TRBV13-1 and TRBJ2-2; perhaps TRBD1 as D (6 bases). The CDR3 totals 14 residues. Trimming removed 7 bases at V and 1 base at J, with 11 bases between. Germline V gene sequence: CDR1 NSHNY, CDR2 SYGAGN. CDR3 bases read: TGTGCCAGCCTCGCAGGGGAAAACACCGGG. It codes for CASLAGENTG. The full-length CDR3 reads as CASLAGENTGQLYF.

This clone was seen a handful of times. Here the gene names and germline are mouse. The read falls 4 residues short of the CDR3 end, and the missing part is taken from the germline J gene. This sequence joins TRBV13-3 and TRBJ1-1; 10 positions agree with TRBD1. CDR3 length equals 13 residues. Germline V lookup: CDR1 NNHDY, CDR2 SYVADS. The DNA read from the CDR3 is TGTGCCAGCAGCGCTGGACAGGGGGGA. This sequence encodes CASSAGQGG. The complete CDR3 sequence is CASSAGQGGEVFF.

Comments on this clone: The genes are named according to mouse. Sequencing ends 4 residues short of the CDR3 end; the germline J gene provides the rest. This chain uses TRBV13-2 with TRBJ1-1; TRBD1 matches at 7 bases. V shed 5 bases and J 1 base; nucleotides not matched to a gene: 8. The CDR3 runs to 15 residues. CDR1 and CDR2 from the germline V gene are NNHNN and SYGAGS (reference sequence). CDR3 region: CASGDTWDRNTEVFF. The CDR3 DNA, read in part, is TGTGCCAGCGGAGATACCTGGGACAGAAACACA.

Concerning this clone itself: Gene and germline names: mouse. The read ends 4 residues early relative to the CDR3; the germline J gene fills the gap. The V call is TRBV1, the J call TRBJ2-1; 7 bases align to TRBD1. This CDR3 is 15 amino acids long. V shed 3 bases and J 1 base; nucleotides not matched to a gene: 3. The germline CDR1 and CDR2 sequences are NSQYPW and LRSPGD (reference sequence). The CDR3 sequence: CTCSARGQNYAEQFF. Incomplete CDR3 DNA: TGCACCTGCAGTGCCCGGGGACAGAACTATGCT. Complete variable domain (other parts from reference TRBV1 and TRBJ2-1): VTLLEQNPRWRLVPRGQAVNLRCILKNSQYPWMSWYQQDLQKQLQWLFTLRSPGDKEVKSLPGADYLATRVTDTELRLQVANMSQGRTLYCTCSARGQNYAEQFFGPGTRLTVL.

In the case of this clone: Gene names denote mouse genes. From the germline J gene comes the end of the CDR3, since the read stops 3 residues before it. This sample includes further DNA sequences coding for the same CDR3. The chain uses TRBV5 and TRBJ1-6, with 10 bases fitting TRBD1. TRBJ1-6 is placed among ORFs of uncertain function. Germline lookup yields CDR1 LGHNA and CDR2 YNLKQL (reference sequence). Trimming cost V 1 base and J 6 bases; bases outside gene matches: 0. The CDR3 length is 15 residues. Incomplete CDR3 DNA: TGTGCCAGCAGCCAAGGGACAGGGGGTAATTCGCCC. Translating it yields CASSQGTGGNSP. The full CDR3 is CASSQGTGGNSPLYF.

With regard to this clone: Gene and germline names: mouse. The read ends 4 residues before the CDR3 terminus; that terminus is restored from the germline J gene. The chain combines TRBV13-2 with TRBJ2-1, with 12 bases lining up with TRBD2. This CDR3 comprises 14 residues. Germline lookup yields CDR1 NNHNN and CDR2 SYGAGS (reference sequence). This CDR3 reads CASGEGTGGSEQFF. CDR3 DNA, as far as it was read: TGTGCCAGCGGTGAAGGGACTGGGGGGTCT.

Only a few counts were recorded for this clone. Gene names are the mouse ones. The CDR3 end falls 4 residues outside the read, so it is completed with the germline J gene. This specimen includes other DNA sequences encoding the same CDR3. The V call is TRBV13-3, the J call TRBJ2-5; 10 bases fit TRBD2. The CDR3 is 12 amino acids. The germline CDR1 and CDR2 sequences are NNHDY and SYVADS. The CDR3 protein is CASRDWGDTQYF. Incomplete CDR3 DNA: TGTGCCAGCAGGGACTGGGGGGAC.

This clone has only a few counts. Gene names refer to mouse genes. The CDR3 end lies 4 residues beyond the end of the read and is filled in from the germline J gene. Other DNA variants within this sample encode the same CDR3. J is TRBJ2-5 and V is TRBV13-3; 7 bases align to TRBD1. This CDR3 contains 13 residues. Trimming at V came to 5 bases and at J to 3 bases, leaving 3 bases not matched to a gene. Germline V CDR1 and CDR2: NNHDY, SYVADS. The CDR3 loop reads CASSGDRQDTQYF. CDR3 DNA (partial): TGTGCCAGCAGCGGGGACAGACAAGAC.

Comment on this clone: Germline and genes here are mouse. With the read ending 4 residues before the CDR3 end, the germline J gene is used to fill in that end. The V and J genes are TRBV29 and TRBJ2-7, with 12 bases that match TRBD2. Looked up from germline, CDR1 is MSHET and CDR2 is SYDVDS. The CDR3 length is 12 residues. Incomplete CDR3 DNA: TGTGCTAGCGGGACTGGGGGGTAT. It encodes CASGTGGY. From start to end, the CDR3 is CASGTGGYEQYF.

At least ten counts were recorded for this clone. All gene names here are mouse names. Sequencing ends 3 residues short of the CDR3 end; the germline J gene provides the rest. This same CDR3 is encoded by further DNA sequences in the sample. The chain is built from TRBV1 and TRBJ1-6; D may be TRBD1 (6 bases). TRBJ1-6 is labeled an ORF, and its function is uncertain. V gave up 3 bases and J gave up 5 bases, with 8 bases separating them. The CDR3 contains 14 residues. From germline, CDR1 is NSQYPW and CDR2 LRSPGD (reference sequence). The chain's CDR3 is CTCSAGTNNSPLYF. Incomplete CDR3 DNA: TGCACCTGCAGTGCGGGGACAAATAATTCGCCC.

This clone was seen more than once but under ten times. Gene names and germline refer to mouse. The read ends 4 residues shy of where the CDR3 ends; the end is completed using the germline J gene. The gene calls are TRBV31 and TRBJ1-2; 12 positions agree with TRBD1. This CDR3 contains 13 residues. Trimming removed 5 bases from V and 4 bases from J; junction bases left unmatched: 2. Germline V lookup: CDR1 GKSSPN, CDR2 SITVG. Partial CDR3 DNA: TGTGCCTGGGGGACAGGGGGCGGCTCC. It encodes CAWGTGGGS. The full CDR3 protein reads CAWGTGGGSDYTF. Full variable domain (remainder filled in from reference TRBV31 and TRBJ1-2): AQTIHQWPVAEIKAVGSPLSLGCTIKGKSSPNLYWYWQATGGTLQQLFYSITVGQVESVVQLNLSASRPKDDQFILSTEKLLLSHSGFYLCAWGTGGGSDYTFGSGTRLLVI.

The sample holds many counts of this clone. Mouse names are used for the genes. The CDR3 extends 4 residues past the end of the read, so its final part is completed from the germline J gene. Different DNA sequences within this sample yield the same CDR3. The chain uses TRBV31 and TRBJ2-2, with D perhaps TRBD1 (5 bases). Germline CDR1 GKSSPN, CDR2 SITVG. CDR3 size: 14 residues. Trimming took off 0 bases at V and 0 bases at J, with 5 bases between the two ends. This CDR3 is CAWSLGANTGQLYF. Partial CDR3 DNA: TGTGCCTGGAGTCTAGGGGCAAACACCGGG.

Only a few counts were recorded for this clone. Mouse germline and gene names are used. The CDR3 is cut off 4 residues early in the read; its end comes from the germline J gene. The chain carries TRBV31 and TRBJ1-1; 12 bases are a match to TRBD1. Looked up from germline, CDR1 is GKSSPN and CDR2 is SITVG. CDR3 length: 15 residues. CDR3 DNA, as far as it was read: TGTGCCTGGAGTCTAGGGGACAGGGGGCTGGGA. Its protein is CAWSLGDRGLG. The whole CDR3 protein reads CAWSLGDRGLGEVFF.

With regard to this clone: Mouse germline and gene names are used. The CDR3 extends 4 residues past the end of the read, so its final part is completed from the germline J gene. Other DNA sequences in this specimen translate into the identical CDR3. This chain connects TRBV13-1 to TRBJ1-2; possible D gene TRBD1, 5 bases. The CDR3 has 13 residues. The V gene's germline CDR1 is NSHNY and CDR2 SYGAGN. V lost 4 bases to trimming and J lost 0 bases, with 7 bases between them. The DNA read from the CDR3 is TGTGCCAGCAGTCTGACAGCAAACTCC. Protein: CASSLTANS. The entire CDR3 sequence reads CASSLTANSDYTF.

This clone was observed a handful of times. Gene names are mouse gene names. Read sequence stops 4 residues before the CDR3 end, and the germline J gene provides the missing end. V is TRBV5 and J is TRBJ2-5; 14 nucleotides line up with TRBD2. The CDR3 is 18 residues long. Germline V gene lookup returns CDR1 LGHNA and CDR2 YNLKQL (reference sequence). Trimming at V came to 1 base and at J to 0 bases, leaving 3 bases not matched to a gene. The part of the CDR3 DNA that was read is TGTGCCAGCAGCCAAGCCGGGACTGGGGGGGCAAACCAAGAC. Translated, it gives CASSQAGTGGANQD. The whole CDR3 sequence reads CASSQAGTGGANQDTQYF.

This clone was seen only a few times. Mouse names are used for the genes. The sequenced CDR3 bases are TGTGCCAGCGGTGGTATCAGCAACTCC. It encodes CASGGISNS. The whole CDR3 reads CASGGISNSDYTF. The chain joins TRBV13-2 to TRBJ1-2; D is undetermined. With the read ending 4 residues before the CDR3 end, the germline J gene is used to fill in that end. The CDR3 has 13 residues. Germline V CDR1 and CDR2: NNHNN, SYGAGS (reference sequence). Trimming took 3 bases from V and 2 from J, leaving 8 bases between them.

As concerns this clone: Gene names and germline refer to mouse. Sequencing ends 4 residues short of the CDR3 end; the germline J gene provides the rest. Other nucleotide sequences from this sample produce the same CDR3. The gene calls are TRBV13-1 and TRBJ2-1; 7 bases are a match to TRBD2. Germline V lookup: CDR1 NSHNY, CDR2 SYGAGN. The length of the CDR3 is 15 residues. The sequenced CDR3 bases are TGTGCCAGCAGTGATGCGGGGGGGAGGGGAGCT. Its protein product is CASSDAGGRGA. The entire CDR3 is CASSDAGGRGAEQFF.

In the case of this clone: Here the gene names and germline are mouse. The CDR3 extends 4 residues past the end of the read, so its final part is completed from the germline J gene. The rearrangement links TRBV13-2 to TRBJ2-1; the D gene is possibly TRBD2 (6 bases). CDR1 is NNHNN and CDR2 is SYGAGS in the germline V gene (reference sequence). The germline V and J ends were trimmed by 0 bases and 2 bases, with 12 bases remaining between them. The CDR3 spans 16 residues. The DNA read from the CDR3 is TGTGCCAGCGGTGATGCAGCCGGGGGGTACTATGCT. Residues: CASGDAAGGYYA. The CDR3 as a whole reads CASGDAAGGYYAEQFF.

This clone was picked up a small number of times. The gene names given are mouse names. The CDR3 is cut off 4 residues early in the read; its end comes from the germline J gene. This chain joins TRBV14 and TRBJ2-7; 8 bases align to TRBD2. The J segment lost 3 bases and the V segment lost 2 bases, leaving 1 base of the junction unmatched. The CDR3 has 13 amino acids. Per the germline V gene, CDR1 is SGHDT and CDR2 is FRDEAV. The CDR3 bases that were read are TGTGCCAGCAGTTTGACTGGGGACTAT. It encodes CASSLTGDY. The complete CDR3 reads CASSLTGDYEQYF.

This clone has at least ten counts. Mouse names are used for the genes. The read ends 4 residues early relative to the CDR3; the germline J gene fills the gap. The identical CDR3 is also encoded by other nucleotide sequences in the sample. The chain uses TRBV13-1 and TRBJ1-2, with 10 bases that match TRBD1. Germline V CDR1 and CDR2: NSHNY, SYGAGN. The trim removed 3 bases at V and 2 bases at J, leaving 1 base unmatched. The CDR3 runs 14 residues. The part of the CDR3 DNA that was read is TGTGCCAGCAGTGGGACAGGGGGGAACTCC. Translating it yields CASSGTGGNS. The complete CDR3 protein is CASSGTGGNSDYTF.

A few counts support this clone. Here the gene names and germline are mouse. The read finishes 4 residues shy of the CDR3 end, and the germline J gene is used to complete it. The same CDR3 arises from other DNA sequences in this sample as well. This rearrangement joins TRBV13-3 to TRBJ2-3, with 9 bases aligning to TRBD2. The V gene end was trimmed by 2 bases and the J gene end by 3 bases; junction bases not matched to a gene: 1. Germline CDR1 NNHDY, CDR2 SYVADS. The CDR3 is 14 amino acids. The CDR3 DNA, read in part, is TGTGCCAGCAGTGACCTGGGGGGGGCAGAA. Residues: CASSDLGGAE. The full CDR3 is CASSDLGGAETLYF.